This TCR beta chain was found in a study of early T cells in non-severe SARS-CoV-2 infection. Molecules of cDNA were individually given unique molecular identifiers that were attached to them. TCRdb re-derived calls from the 5' RACE reads in MiXCR, one entry per CDR3 protein. The sample consists of tens of thousands of distinct CDR3 sequences, about 5% of them appearing once. General study points: Matching with VDJdb favored anti-spike CD8 responses (missing private and CD4 specificities).

About this clonotype: No antigen is known for it.

Sequencing was carried out using whole blood. This receptor was identified in an adult who was a healthcare worker with PCR-confirmed SARS-CoV-2 infection or an uninfected control (not recorded which).

CDR3 in DNA: TGCAGTGCTAAAAGACAGGGTTTAGACGCTGGGGCCAACGTCCTGACTTTC. This sequence encodes CSAKRQGLDAGANVLTF. The chain is built from TRBV20-1 and TRBJ2-6, with 7 bases identical to TRBD1. The length of the CDR3 is 17 residues. Germline V gene sequence: CDR1 DFQATT, CDR2 SNEGSKA (reference sequence). V shed 4 bases, J shed 2 bases, and the junction held 11 bases outside the gene matches.